Listed here are 22 T cell receptor beta chains from one sample, sequenced in a study of response to subunit inactivated influenza vaccine (dated by TCRdb to the late 2010s). The time point label here, explained by the study, means: around 47 days after influenza vaccine administration. Library prep was done by RT-PCR. TCRdb lists the instrument as Illumina HiSeq 2500. Clones were called with MiXCR by TCRdb after fastp trimmed the public reads at Q25, and only in-frame beta chains were retained. Here each entry gathers all rows of one CDR3 protein and keeps the most common genes and DNA. The sample yields roughly 460,000 distinct CDR3 sequences; approximately 9.9% were counted once. 9.5% to 15% of the sample rests with the top ten. The sequenced sample was PBMCs from blood, obtained roughly 48 days after vaccination. The source of these receptors is a man aged 50-60 years who received an inactivated influenza vaccine. Donor details come from another sample of the same person, matched by shared clones.

J is TRBJ2-1 and V is TRBV3-1, with 11 positions matching TRBD2. The CDR3 covers 15 residues. Trimming at V came to 3 bases and at J to 6 bases, leaving 4 bases not matched to a gene. Looked up from germline, CDR1 is LGHDT and CDR2 is YNNKEL (reference sequence). CDR3: CASSHPLAGVNEQFF. For the CDR3, the DNA is TGTGCCAGCAGCCACCCACTAGCGGGAGTCAATGAGCAGTTCTTC.

This chain uses TRBV29-1 with TRBJ2-3, with D possibly TRBD1 on 6 matching bases. V lost 4 bases, J lost 5 bases, and 13 bases lay in between. Germline V gives CDR1 SQVTM, CDR2 ANQGSEA. The CDR3 has 13 amino acids. This CDR3 reads CSVVSGTRDTQYF. CDR3 coding DNA: TGCAGCGTTGTGTCAGGGACAAGAGATACGCAGTATTTT.

This clonotype was recorded many times. The J gene is TRBJ1-2, the V gene TRBV4-1; D gene ambiguous. Trimming left V 4 bases short and J 4 bases short, with 10 bases between. The length of the CDR3 is 13 residues. Germline V gene sequence: CDR1 MGHRA, CDR2 YSYEKL. The CDR3 sequence: CASSRSALYGYTF. The CDR3 coding sequence is TGCGCCAGCAGCCGGTCAGCCCTCTATGGCTACACCTTC.

This clonotype was seen many times. The rearrangement links TRBV5-1 to TRBJ2-3; 10 nucleotides align to TRBD2. V gave up 4 bases and J gave up 7 bases; unmatched junction bases: 12. This CDR3 is 16 amino acids long. Per germline, CDR1 SGHRS and CDR2 YFSETQ. In DNA, the CDR3 is TGCGCCAGCAGCACCGAACCTAGCGGGGGAGAGCATACGCAGTATTTT. Amino acid sequence: CASSTEPSGGEHTQYF.

This clonotype has a handful of counts. The chain uses TRBV29-1 and TRBJ1-1; D ambiguous. Germline-derived CDR1 and CDR2 are SQVTM and ANQGSEA. With 2 bases removed from V and 1 base from J, the gap between germline ends came to 11 bases. CDR3 length: 14 residues. The CDR3 DNA reads TGCAGCGTTGAACACCGGCAGGAGAACACTGAAGCTTTCTTT. Translated: CSVEHRQENTEAFF.

V is TRBV6-1 and J is TRBJ2-5; 7 positions match TRBD2. The germline CDR1 and CDR2 sequences are MNHNS and SASEGT. Trimming at V came to 5 bases and at J to 5 bases, leaving 8 bases not matched to a gene. The length of the CDR3 is 14 residues. The CDR3 DNA reads TGTGCCAGCAGTCGGACTAGTCTAGGGGAGACCCAGTACTTC. Amino acids: CASSRTSLGETQYF.

This clonotype appeared a few times. The V and J genes are TRBV12-3 or TRBV12-4 and TRBJ2-7; D is uncertain. This CDR3 region has 13 residues. Trimming left V 8 bases short and J 3 bases short, with 14 bases between. CDR3 residues: CASLRGLNYEQYF. CDR3 nucleotides: TGTGCCAGCCTCCGTGGGCTGAACTACGAGCAGTACTTC.

At least ten counts were recorded for this clonotype. The chain employs TRBV7-2 and TRBJ1-2; D remains ambiguous. This CDR3 contains 15 residues. With 1 base removed from V and 8 bases from J, the gap between germline ends came to 17 bases. Germline V gene data show CDR1 as SGHTA and CDR2 as FQGNSA. The CDR3 sequence: CASSLGPYLYGGYTF. DNA for the CDR3: TGTGCCAGCAGCTTAGGCCCGTACTTATATGGGGGCTACACCTTC.

The table lists this clonotype with a few counts. The rearrangement uses TRBV28 and TRBJ1-2; D call uncertain. Per the germline V gene, CDR1 is MDHEN and CDR2 is SYDVKM. V was pared by 3 bases and J by 1 base, with 9 bases between. The length of the CDR3 is 14 residues. DNA for the CDR3: TGTGCCAGCAGTTTGTCGCAGCTTAACTATGGCTACACCTTC. This sequence encodes CASSLSQLNYGYTF.

This clonotype was seen a few times. This chain links TRBV12-3 or TRBV12-4 with TRBJ1-1; D call uncertain. The CDR3 contains 13 residues. Trimming pared 4 bases from V and 5 bases from J, leaving 11 bases between. The CDR3 sequence: CASSSAKVTEAFF. CDR3 nucleotide sequence: TGTGCCAGCAGTTCGGCGAAGGTTACTGAAGCTTTCTTT.

This chain links TRBV3-1 with TRBJ1-6; possibly TRBD1 for D (5 bases). There are 14 residues in the CDR3. The V and J ends lost 4 bases and 8 bases respectively, with 12 bases between them. Germline V gene sequence: CDR1 LGHDT, CDR2 YNNKEL (reference sequence). The CDR3 DNA reads TGTGCCAGCAGCCCGGGACCTGGGGATTCACCCCTCCACTTT. As protein: CASSPGPGDSPLHF.

This clonotype was observed many times. The chain combines TRBV20-1 with TRBJ1-5; 7 nucleotides agree with TRBD1. From germline, CDR1 is DFQATT and CDR2 SNEGSKA (reference sequence). J lost 1 base, V lost 0 bases, and 6 bases had no gene match. The CDR3 has 16 amino acids. The CDR3 bases are TGCAGTGCTAGAGATTACAGGGGAACAAGCAATCAGCCCCAGCATTTT. Translating it yields CSARDYRGTSNQPQHF.

This CDR3 is CSAGTGGGEQFF. CDR3 in DNA: TGCAGCGCCGGGACAGGGGGCGGTGAGCAGTTCTTC. The chain combines TRBV29-1 with TRBJ2-1, with 12 bases lining up with TRBD1. The germline gives CDR1 SQVTM, CDR2 ANQGSEA. V shed 7 bases, J shed 9 bases, and the junction held 4 bases outside the gene matches. This CDR3 is built from 12 residues.

The V gene is TRBV20-1, the J gene TRBJ2-1, with 9 bases aligning to TRBD2. This CDR3 comprises 13 residues. After removal of 7 bases from V and 7 bases from J, the junction contained 8 bases not matched to a gene. Germline CDR1 DFQATT, CDR2 SNEGSKA (reference sequence). Here the CDR3 DNA reads TGCAGTGTGGGGCGGGGGGGCCTTAATGAGCAGTTCTTC. It codes for CSVGRGGLNEQFF.

This clonotype was detected a few times. The chain joins TRBV11-2 to TRBJ2-1; the match to TRBD2 covers 12 bases. CDR3 length: 18 residues. V was pared by 5 bases and J by 5 bases, with 13 bases of the junction left unmatched. Germline lookup yields CDR1 SGHAT and CDR2 FQNNGV. In DNA form, the CDR3 reads TGTGCCAGCAGCGCCCAGGCTAGCGGGAGGGCTCGGCACAATGAGCAGTTCTTC. Translated, it gives CASSAQASGRARHNEQFF.

The sample holds many counts of this clonotype. The V and J genes are TRBV25-1 and TRBJ2-1; D uncertain. The ends were cut back, 4 bases at V and 11 bases at J, with 15 bases in the middle. In germline, CDR1 is MGHDK, CDR2 SYGVNS. The CDR3 contains 13 residues. The CDR3: CASSGPAGDKQFF. In DNA form, the CDR3 reads TGTGCCAGCAGTGGACCCGCCGGCGATAAGCAGTTCTTC.

A word on this clonotype: The junction shows a germline mismatch at one end, possibly a read error. The genes are TRBV20-1 and TRBJ2-7; the match to TRBD1 covers 7 bases. Germline values: CDR1 DFQATT, CDR2 SNEGSKA (reference sequence). The CDR3 consists of 14 residues. The CDR3 sequence is CSVRRIAGGYEQYF. In DNA, the CDR3 is TGCAGTGTTAGAAGAATTGCAGGGGGCTACGAGCAGTACTTC.

This clonotype was counted between two and nine times. The chain has TRBV2 and TRBJ2-7; D is unresolved. This CDR3 has 12 residues. Germline lookup yields CDR1 SNHLY and CDR2 FYNNEI. V lost 1 base to trimming and J lost 6 bases, with 7 bases between them. As DNA, the CDR3 is TGTGCCAGCAGTGAAGTCCCGGGCGAGCAGTACTTC. Translating it yields CASSEVPGEQYF.

This clonotype has a handful of counts. The V and J genes are TRBV15 and TRBJ2-3, with D possibly called TRBD1 or TRBD2 (6 bases each). Trimming removed 3 bases from V and 2 bases from J, with 15 bases in between. This CDR3 has 16 residues. Germline CDR1 LNHNV, CDR2 YYDKDF (reference sequence). CDR3 loop: CATSRPRGAATDTQYF. CDR3 DNA sequence: TGTGCCACCAGCAGGCCTAGGGGGGCCGCCACAGATACGCAGTATTTT.

J is TRBJ2-7 and V is TRBV4-3; D unresolved. Germline CDR1 reads LGHNA; CDR2 reads YSLEER. The CDR3 extends over 16 amino acids. Trimming removed 2 bases at V and 1 base at J, with 15 bases between. CDR3 amino acids: CASSQSLDGNSYEQYF. The CDR3 nucleotides read TGCGCCAGCAGCCAATCTCTGGACGGCAATTCCTACGAGCAGTACTTC.

This clonotype appeared a few times. The chain carries TRBV24-1 and TRBJ2-3; TRBD1 might be the D (6 bases). With 5 bases removed from V and 5 bases from J, the gap between germline ends came to 10 bases. This CDR3 comprises 13 residues. From germline, CDR1 is KGHDR and CDR2 SFDVKD. CDR3 nucleotide sequence: TGTGCCACCAGTGCCCCGGGACAAGATACGCAGTATTTT. Translation: CATSAPGQDTQYF.

This clonotype was recorded at least ten times. The rearrangement uses TRBV4-2 and TRBJ2-2; maybe TRBD2 (5 bases). V dropped 0 bases and J dropped 13 bases, with 15 bases sitting between them. This CDR3 contains 14 residues. Germline CDR1 is LGHNA and CDR2 is YNFKEQ. CDR3 loop: CASSQDRGPVGLFF. The CDR3 DNA sequence: TGTGCCAGCAGCCAAGATCGGGGTCCGGTAGGGCTGTTTTTT.